This T cell receptor (beta chain) was recorded in a study of T cells in localized non-small cell lung cancer (dated by TCRdb to the early 2020s). Study-wide context: T cell repertoires of 236 early-stage NSCLC patients were analyzed, with tumors being compared against uninvolved tumor-adjacent lungs. The cohort was made up of around 220 treatment-naive NSCLC patients whose localized lung tumors had been resected. Of the NSCLC patients, around 140 were male and about 97 were female, and the mean age was approximately 66 years.

Study-wide conclusions, independent of this receptor: Longer overall survival was associated with higher T cell density in blood, whereas shorter survival was associated with higher clonality in adjacent lung. Uninvolved tumor-adjacent lung showed the highest T cell clonality, higher than tumor, which suggests more focused antigenic responses in the adjacent lung. A median of approximately 55 of the top 100 tumor clones were detected in paired uninvolved adjacent lung, and 25 to 35 of these tumor clones were also found among the top 100 clones of the paired uninvolved adjacent lung. Because multi-region tumor sequencing was not performed, intratumor heterogeneity could not be ruled out. Because the study design was exploratory, TCR variables were selected using unadjusted p-values without false-discovery rate correction.

A word on this clone: There is no known antigen for this receptor. It has no much larger one-base neighbor in the sample; base qualities were not kept.

The immunoSEQ Assay was used to sequence TCR beta CDR3 regions from DNA. From the authors' description of their analysis: To compute T cell density, TCR beta template counts were normalized to usable DNA, which was estimated by amplifying housekeeping genes. Richness was estimated with the preseqR package, extrapolating to 400,000 templates for PBMC samples and 120,000 templates for tissue samples. Clonality was calculated as one minus Pielou's evenness. Tissue-enriched TCRs were identified by differential abundance testing using productive amino-acid clonotypes, minimum total count 5 and alpha 0.1. Repertoire overlap between compartments was quantified with the Jaccard Index and Morisita Overlap Index. GLIPH clustered TCR beta CDR3s with public tetramer-defined viral CDR3s; viral motifs required at least three viral sequences plus V-gene enrichment. In its TCRdb copy, this immuneACCESS table keeps in-frame sequences only and misses some clones. Where compared with another copy, unresolved V genes explain less than half of these, and the others have no known cause. The DNA gave D and trimming, while V, J and clone size come from that table. In this sample the table shows around 40,000 clones, approximately 83% of which occur a single time. 6.4% of the sample comes from the top ten.

At diagnosis, tumor, uninvolved tumor-adjacent lung and peripheral blood were collected and then preserved as a mix of FFPE and fresh-frozen material. For TCR repertoire profiling, blood samples were analyzed in the form of peripheral blood mononuclear cells. The source was peripheral blood, collected before any cancer treatment. The source is a man aged 35 to 69 with stage I lung adenocarcinoma.

The DNA sequence is as follows: TGTGCCAGCAGTTTCGGGACAGGGGGCCTCGAGCAGTACTTC. It encodes CASSFGTGGLEQYF. The V gene is TRBV6-5 and the J gene is TRBJ2-7, with TRBD1 identical over 12 junction bases. V trim: 4 bases; J trim: 6 bases; unmatched bases: 4. From the germline V gene, CDR1 is MNHEY and CDR2 is SVGAGI. CDR3 length: 14 amino acids, cysteine to phenylalanine. Left in the record is the CDR3 DNA by itself, 42 bases read in frame from the first base.